Presented here are 8 T cell receptor beta chains from one specimen sequenced in a study of CD8 T cells in ankylosing spondylitis. Study results and limitations: Ankylosing spondylitis blood appeared to carry a characteristic TCR beta motif of seven to nine highly homologous variants.

Their antigen targets remain unknown. TCRdb re-analysed the 5' RACE reads in MiXCR, keeping a single row per CDR3 protein. The data contain about 840,000 distinct CDR3 sequences, around 11% of them singletons. The sample was blood, either unsorted or a sorted T cell fraction (not recorded which). Every receptor here comes from a male donor with ankylosing spondylitis.

The genes are TRBV18 and TRBJ2-3; 7 positions agree with TRBD2. CDR3 length: 13 amino acids. Germline V gene sequence: CDR1 KGHSH, CDR2 LQKENI. J gave up 10 bases and V 2 bases, and 6 bases lay outside the gene matches. The chain's CDR3 is CASSPSAGVAQYF. The CDR3 DNA sequence: TGTGCCAGCTCACCATCGGCGGGGGTGGCGCAGTATTTT.

The chain uses TRBV20-1 and TRBJ2-7, with 7 bases fitting TRBD2. Germline trimming cut 4 bases from V and 4 bases from J; bases unmatched to any gene: 4. This CDR3 is built from 12 residues. The V gene's germline CDR1 is DFQATT and CDR2 SNEGSKA (reference sequence). The CDR3 DNA follows: TGCAGTGCTAAGGCGGGGGTTTACGAGCAGTACTTC. Residues: CSAKAGVYEQYF.

This clonotype was detected only a few times. The chain carries TRBV12-3 or TRBV12-4 and TRBJ2-5, with 8 bases aligning to TRBD2. The CDR3 contains 15 residues. V lost 5 bases and J lost 2; bases outside the gene matches: 7. CDR3 region: CASSRNSGKQETQYF. The CDR3 coding sequence is TGTGCCAGCAGTCGGAATAGCGGGAAGCAAGAGACCCAGTACTTC.

The chain carries TRBV4-3 and TRBJ2-7, with 10 bases that match TRBD1. The J segment lost 3 bases and the V segment lost 6 bases, leaving 8 bases of the junction unmatched. CDR3 length: 15 amino acids. Germline CDR1 and CDR2: LGHNA and YSLEER. The CDR3 loop reads CASSSRGTGVYEQYF. CDR3 coding DNA: TGCGCCAGCAGTTCCCGCGGGACAGGGGTCTACGAGCAGTACTTC.

At least ten counts were recorded for this clonotype. The chain links TRBV4-3 to TRBJ2-1; TRBD2 matches at 10 bases. Germline CDR1 LGHNA, CDR2 YSLEER. V dropped 1 base and J dropped 7; count of bases not matched to a gene: 4. This CDR3 region has 15 residues. This chain's CDR3 is CASSQASGGGNEQFF. The CDR3 DNA follows: TGCGCCAGCAGCCAAGCTAGCGGGGGAGGGAATGAGCAGTTCTTC.

This chain connects TRBV20-1 to TRBJ2-7; TRBD1 might be the D (5 bases). V dropped 3 bases and J dropped 0 bases, with 12 bases sitting between them. The CDR3 spans 14 residues. The germline CDR1 and CDR2 sequences are DFQATT and SNEGSKA (reference sequence). CDR3 loop: CSASDRQNSYEQYF. The DNA of the CDR3 is TGCAGTGCTAGCGACAGACAAAACTCCTACGAGCAGTACTTC.

This clonotype was seen only a few times. V and J are TRBV5-4 and TRBJ1-1; D not resolved. The length of the CDR3 is 13 residues. With 4 bases removed from V and 4 bases from J, the gap between germline ends came to 11 bases. Per germline, CDR1 SGHNT and CDR2 YYREEE (reference sequence). CDR3: CASSLDGFTEAFF. The DNA for the CDR3 is TGTGCCAGCAGCCTGGACGGGTTCACTGAAGCTTTCTTT.

The chain uses TRBV29-1 and TRBJ2-3; D may be TRBD2 (5 bases). Per the germline V gene, CDR1 is SQVTM and CDR2 is ANQGSEA. Trimming removed 8 bases from V and 2 bases from J, with 20 bases in between. The CDR3 length is 15 residues. The CDR3 DNA is TGCAGCTCCCGCGGATCCCCGCTAGCCACAGATACGCAGTATTTT. As protein: CSSRGSPLATDTQYF.